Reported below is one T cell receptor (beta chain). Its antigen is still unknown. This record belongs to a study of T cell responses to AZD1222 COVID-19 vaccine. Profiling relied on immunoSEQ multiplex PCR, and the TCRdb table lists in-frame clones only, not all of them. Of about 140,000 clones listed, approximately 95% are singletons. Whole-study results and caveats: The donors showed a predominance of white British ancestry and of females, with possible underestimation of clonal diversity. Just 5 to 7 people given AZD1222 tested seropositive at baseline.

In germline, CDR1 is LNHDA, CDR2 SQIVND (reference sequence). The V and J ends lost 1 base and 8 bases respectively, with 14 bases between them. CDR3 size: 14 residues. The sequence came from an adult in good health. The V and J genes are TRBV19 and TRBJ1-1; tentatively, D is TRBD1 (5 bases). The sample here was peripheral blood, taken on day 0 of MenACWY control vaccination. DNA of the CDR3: TGTGCCAGTAGTATAGTCGGGGGGACTAGCGAAGCTTTCTTT. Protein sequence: CASSIVGGTSEAFF.